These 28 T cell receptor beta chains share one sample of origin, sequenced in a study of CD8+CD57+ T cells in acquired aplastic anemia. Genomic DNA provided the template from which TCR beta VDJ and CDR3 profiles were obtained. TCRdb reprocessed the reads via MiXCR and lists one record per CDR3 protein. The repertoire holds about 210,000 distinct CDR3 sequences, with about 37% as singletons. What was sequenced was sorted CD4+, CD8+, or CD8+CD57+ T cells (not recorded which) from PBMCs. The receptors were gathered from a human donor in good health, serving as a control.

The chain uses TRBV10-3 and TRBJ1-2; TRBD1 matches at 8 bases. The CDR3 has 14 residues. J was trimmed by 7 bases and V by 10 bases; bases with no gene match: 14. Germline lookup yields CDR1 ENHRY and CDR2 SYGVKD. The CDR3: CATQQTGTGLGYTF. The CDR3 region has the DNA TGTGCCACTCAACAGACCGGGACAGGTCTTGGCTACACCTTC.

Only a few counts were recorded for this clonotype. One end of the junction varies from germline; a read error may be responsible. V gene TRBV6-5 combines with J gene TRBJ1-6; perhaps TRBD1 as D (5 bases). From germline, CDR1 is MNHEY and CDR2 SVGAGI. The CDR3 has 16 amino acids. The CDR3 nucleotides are TGTGCCAGCGGTTACTCCACAGGTTTTAGTAGCTCACCCCTCCACTTT. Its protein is CASGYSTGFSSSPLHF.

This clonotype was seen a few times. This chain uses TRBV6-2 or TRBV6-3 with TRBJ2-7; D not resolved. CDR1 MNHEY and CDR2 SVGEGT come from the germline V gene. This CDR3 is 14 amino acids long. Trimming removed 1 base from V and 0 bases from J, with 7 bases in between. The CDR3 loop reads CASSYFTDSYEQYF. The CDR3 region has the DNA TGTGCCAGCAGTTACTTTACGGACTCCTACGAGCAGTACTTC.

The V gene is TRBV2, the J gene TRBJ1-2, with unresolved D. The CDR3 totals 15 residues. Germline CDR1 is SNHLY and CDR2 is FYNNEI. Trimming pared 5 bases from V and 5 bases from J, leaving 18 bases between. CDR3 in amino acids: CASSPGNFQLYGYTF. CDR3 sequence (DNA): TGTGCCAGCAGTCCTGGGAATTTCCAGTTATATGGCTACACCTTC.

CDR3 region: CASTLGQKSNNEQFF. CDR3 nucleotide sequence: TGTGCCAGCACCCTGGGACAGAAGAGTAACAATGAGCAGTTCTTC. The gene calls are TRBV5-4 and TRBJ2-1, with 7 bases identical to TRBD1. The CDR3 extends over 15 amino acids. Germline-derived CDR1 and CDR2 are SGHNT and YYREEE (reference sequence). The junction had 11 bases not matched to a gene; V was cut back by 6 bases and J by 5 bases. Full variable domain (rest looked up from reference TRBV5-4 and TRBJ2-1): ETGVTQSPTHLIKTRGQQVTLRCSSQSGHNTVSWYQQALGQGPQFIFQYYREEENGRGNFPPRFSGLQFPNYSSELNVNALELDDSALYLCASTLGQKSNNEQFFGPGTRLTVL.

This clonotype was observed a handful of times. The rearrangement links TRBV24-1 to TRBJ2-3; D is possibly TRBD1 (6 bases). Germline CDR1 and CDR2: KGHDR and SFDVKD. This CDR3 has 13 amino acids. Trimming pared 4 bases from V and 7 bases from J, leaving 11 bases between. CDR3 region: CATSDLTGYTQYF. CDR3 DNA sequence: TGTGCCACCAGTGACCTTACAGGGTATACGCAGTATTTT.

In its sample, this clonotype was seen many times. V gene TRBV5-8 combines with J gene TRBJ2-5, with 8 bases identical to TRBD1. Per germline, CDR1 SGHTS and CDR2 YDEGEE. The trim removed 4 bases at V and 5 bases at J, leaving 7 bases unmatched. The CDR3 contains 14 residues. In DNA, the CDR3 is TGTGCCAGCAGCAAGACAGGGGCGGGGGAGACCCAGTACTTC. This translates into CASSKTGAGETQYF.

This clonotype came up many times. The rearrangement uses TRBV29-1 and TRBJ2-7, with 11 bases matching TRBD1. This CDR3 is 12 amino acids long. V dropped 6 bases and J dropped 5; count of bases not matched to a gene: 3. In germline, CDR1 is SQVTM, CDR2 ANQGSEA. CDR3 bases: TGCAGCGTAGGGACAGGGGGACACGAGCAGTACTTC. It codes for CSVGTGGHEQYF.

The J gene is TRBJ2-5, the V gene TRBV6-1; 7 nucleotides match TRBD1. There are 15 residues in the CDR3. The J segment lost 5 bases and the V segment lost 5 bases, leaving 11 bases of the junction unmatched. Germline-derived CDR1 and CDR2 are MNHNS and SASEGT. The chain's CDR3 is CASSQRRQGWETQYF. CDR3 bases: TGTGCCAGCAGTCAAAGAAGACAGGGTTGGGAGACCCAGTACTTC.

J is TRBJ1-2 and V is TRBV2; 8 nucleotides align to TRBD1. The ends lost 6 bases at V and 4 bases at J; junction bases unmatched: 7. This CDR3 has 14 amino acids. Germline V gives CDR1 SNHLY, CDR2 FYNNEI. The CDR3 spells CASRPDRVGYGYTF. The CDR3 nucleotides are TGTGCCAGCAGACCGGACAGGGTCGGCTATGGCTACACCTTC.

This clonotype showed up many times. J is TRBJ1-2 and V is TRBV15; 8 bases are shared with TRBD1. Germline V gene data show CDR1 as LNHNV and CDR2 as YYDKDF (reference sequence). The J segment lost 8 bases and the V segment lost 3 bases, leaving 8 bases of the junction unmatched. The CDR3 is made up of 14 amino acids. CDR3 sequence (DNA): TGTGCCACCAGCAGTACAACAGGGGGGTTAGGCTACACCTTC. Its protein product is CATSSTTGGLGYTF. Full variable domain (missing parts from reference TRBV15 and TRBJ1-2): DAMVIQNPRYQVTQFGKPVTLSCSQTLNHNVMYWYQQKSSQAPKLLFHYYDKDFNNEADTPDNFQSRRPNTSFCFLDIRSPGLGDTAMYLCATSSTTGGLGYTFGSGTRLTVV.

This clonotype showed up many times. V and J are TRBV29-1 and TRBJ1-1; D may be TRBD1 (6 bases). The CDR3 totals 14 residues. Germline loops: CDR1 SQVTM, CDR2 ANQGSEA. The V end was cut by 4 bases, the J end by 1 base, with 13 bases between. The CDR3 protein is CSVVGTLQNTEAFF. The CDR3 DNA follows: TGCAGCGTTGTAGGGACACTTCAGAACACTGAAGCTTTCTTT.

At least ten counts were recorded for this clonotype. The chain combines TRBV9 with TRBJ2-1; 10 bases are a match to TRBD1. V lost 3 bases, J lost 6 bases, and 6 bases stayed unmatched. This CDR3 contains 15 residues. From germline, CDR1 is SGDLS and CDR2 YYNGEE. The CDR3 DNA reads TGTGCCAGCAGCGGCCGGGACAGGGGCCTCAATGAGCAGTTCTTC. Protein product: CASSGRDRGLNEQFF.

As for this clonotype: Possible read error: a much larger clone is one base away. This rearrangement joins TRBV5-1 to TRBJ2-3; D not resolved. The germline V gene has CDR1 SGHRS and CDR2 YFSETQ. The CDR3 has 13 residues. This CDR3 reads CASSSQSTDTRYF. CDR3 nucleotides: TGCGCCAGCAGCTCCCAGAGCACAGATACGCGGTATTTT.

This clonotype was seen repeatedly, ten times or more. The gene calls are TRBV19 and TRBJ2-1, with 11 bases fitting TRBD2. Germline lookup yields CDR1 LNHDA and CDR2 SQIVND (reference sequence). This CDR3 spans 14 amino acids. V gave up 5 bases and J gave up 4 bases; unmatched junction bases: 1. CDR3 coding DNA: TGTGCCAGTAGTCGACTAGCGGGGTACAATGAGCAGTTCTTC. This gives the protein CASSRLAGYNEQFF.

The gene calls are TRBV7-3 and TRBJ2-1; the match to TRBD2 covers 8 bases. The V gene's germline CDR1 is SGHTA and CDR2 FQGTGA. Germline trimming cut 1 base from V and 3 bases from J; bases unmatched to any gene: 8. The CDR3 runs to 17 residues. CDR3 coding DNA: TGTGCCAGCAGCTTAAACCACGGGGCGGGGGGCTACAATGAGCAGTTCTTC. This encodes CASSLNHGAGGYNEQFF.

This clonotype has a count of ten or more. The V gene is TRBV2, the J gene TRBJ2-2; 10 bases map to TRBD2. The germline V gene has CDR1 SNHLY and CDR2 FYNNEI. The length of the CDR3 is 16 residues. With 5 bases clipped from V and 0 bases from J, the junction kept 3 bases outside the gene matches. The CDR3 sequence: CASSLGLAANTGELFF. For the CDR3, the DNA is TGTGCCAGCAGTCTCGGACTAGCGGCGAACACCGGGGAGCTGTTTTTT. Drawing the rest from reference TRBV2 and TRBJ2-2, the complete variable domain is EPEVTQTPSHQVTQMGQEVILRCVPISNHLYFYWYRQILGQKVEFLVSFYNNEISEKSEIFDDQFSVERPDGSNFTLKIRSTKLEDSAMYFCASSLGLAANTGELFFGEGSRLTVL.

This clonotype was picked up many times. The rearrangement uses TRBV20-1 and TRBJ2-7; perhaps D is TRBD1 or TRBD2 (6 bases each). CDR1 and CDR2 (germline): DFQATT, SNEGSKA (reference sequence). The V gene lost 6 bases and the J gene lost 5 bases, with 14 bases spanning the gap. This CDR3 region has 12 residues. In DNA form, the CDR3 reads TGCAGTGCGATACAAGGGGGGAACGAGCAGTACTTC. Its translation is CSAIQGGNEQYF.

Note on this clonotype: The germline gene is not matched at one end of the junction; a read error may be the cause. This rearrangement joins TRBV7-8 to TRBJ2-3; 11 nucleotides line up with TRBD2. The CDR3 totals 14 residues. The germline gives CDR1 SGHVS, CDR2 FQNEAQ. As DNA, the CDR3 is TGCGCCAGCAGCTTTAGCGGGGGGGCAGATACGCAGTATTTT. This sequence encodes CASSFSGGADTQYF.

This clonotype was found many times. The CDR3 region has the DNA TGTGCCAGCAGCTTTTTTTCGCAGGGGACAGATACGCAGTATTTT. As protein: CASSFFSQGTDTQYF. The rearrangement uses TRBV7-9 and TRBJ2-3, with a possible D match to TRBD1 (6 bases). Germline V gene sequence: CDR1 SEHNR, CDR2 FQNEAQ (reference sequence). Trimming left V 3 bases short and J 3 bases short, with 13 bases between. This CDR3 contains 15 residues.

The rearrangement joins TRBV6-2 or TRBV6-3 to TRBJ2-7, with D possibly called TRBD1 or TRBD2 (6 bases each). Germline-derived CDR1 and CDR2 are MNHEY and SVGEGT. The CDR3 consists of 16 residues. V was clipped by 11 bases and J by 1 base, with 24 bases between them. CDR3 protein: CAGGSGSSQGSYEQYF. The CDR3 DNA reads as TGTGCCGGAGGGAGTGGATCCTCTCAGGGGTCCTACGAGCAGTACTTC.

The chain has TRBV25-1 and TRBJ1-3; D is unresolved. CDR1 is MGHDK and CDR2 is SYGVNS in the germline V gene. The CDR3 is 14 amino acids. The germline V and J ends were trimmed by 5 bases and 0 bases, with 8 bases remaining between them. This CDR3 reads CASSSPHSGNTIYF. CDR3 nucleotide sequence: TGTGCCAGCAGTTCACCCCACTCTGGAAACACCATATATTTT.

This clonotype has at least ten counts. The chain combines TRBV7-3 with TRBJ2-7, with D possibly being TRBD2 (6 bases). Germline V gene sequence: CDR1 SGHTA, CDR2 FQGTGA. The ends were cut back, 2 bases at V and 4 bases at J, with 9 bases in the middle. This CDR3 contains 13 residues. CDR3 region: CASSLAGGYEQYF. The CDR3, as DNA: TGTGCCAGCAGCTTAGCCGGGGGTTACGAGCAGTACTTC.

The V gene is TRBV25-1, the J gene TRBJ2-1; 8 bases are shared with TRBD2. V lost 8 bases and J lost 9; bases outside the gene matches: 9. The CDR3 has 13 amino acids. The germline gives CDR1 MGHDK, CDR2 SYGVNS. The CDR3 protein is CASRAGGLSEQFF. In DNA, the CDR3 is TGTGCCAGCCGGGCGGGAGGACTAAGTGAGCAGTTCTTC. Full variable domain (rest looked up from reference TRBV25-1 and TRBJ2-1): EADIYQTPRYLVIGTGKKITLECSQTMGHDKMYWYQQDPGMELHLIHYSYGVNSTEKGDLSSESTVSRIRTEHFPLTLESARPSHTSQYLCASRAGGLSEQFFGPGTRLTVL.

The CDR3 reads CASSLGRETGNTIYF. As DNA, the CDR3 is TGTGCCAGCAGCTTAGGCAGGGAGACTGGAAACACCATATATTTT. This sequence joins TRBV7-2 and TRBJ1-3, with D perhaps matching TRBD1 (5 bases). The CDR3 is made up of 15 amino acids. Germline CDR1 and CDR2: SGHTA and FQGNSA. The V end was cut by 1 base, the J end by 2 bases, with 9 bases between.

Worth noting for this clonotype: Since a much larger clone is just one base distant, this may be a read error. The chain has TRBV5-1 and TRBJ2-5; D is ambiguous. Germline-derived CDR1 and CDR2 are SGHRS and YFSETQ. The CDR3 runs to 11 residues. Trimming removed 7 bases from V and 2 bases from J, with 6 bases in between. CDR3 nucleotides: TGCGCCAGCGGAGTTCAAGAGACCCAGTACTTC. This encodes CASGVQETQYF.

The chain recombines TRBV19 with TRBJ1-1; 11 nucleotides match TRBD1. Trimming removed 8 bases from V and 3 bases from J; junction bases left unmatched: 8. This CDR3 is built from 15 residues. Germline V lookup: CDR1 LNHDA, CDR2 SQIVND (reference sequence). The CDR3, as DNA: TGTGCCAGTCGGACAGGGGGCATTAAGGACACTGAAGCTTTCTTT. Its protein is CASRTGGIKDTEAFF.

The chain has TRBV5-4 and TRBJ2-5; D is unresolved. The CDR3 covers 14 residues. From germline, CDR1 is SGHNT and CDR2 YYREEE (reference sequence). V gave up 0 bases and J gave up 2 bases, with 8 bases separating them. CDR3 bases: TGTGCCAGCAGCTTGGCCAACAGACAAGAGACCCAGTACTTC. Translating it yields CASSLANRQETQYF.